This is a list of T cell receptor beta chains from one sample in a study of blood T cell repertoires in COVID-19. Clones were sequenced by immunoSEQ multiplex PCR, and TCRdb holds only the in-frame ones, with some missing. The sample consists of approximately 46,000 clones, about 89% of them appearing once. What was sequenced was peripheral blood. Receptors were obtained from a man aged 55 to 70 with active or convalescent COVID-19. CDR3s include the opening cysteine and the closing phenylalanine or tryptophan. The order of the fields is V gene, clone size, J gene, D gene, CDR3 DNA, CDR3 protein. D genes are given only for firm matches. The size field is filled for only some rows; it gives once, few, many or a size class.

TRBV4-2,once,TRBJ2-5,TRBD2,TGTGCCAGCAGCCAAGATCTCGGGAGGGCTGAGACCCAGTACTTC,CASSQDLGRAETQYF
TRBV10-1,-,TRBJ2-7,-,TGCGCCAGCAGTGAGTCAGGGGGCTACGAGCAGTACTTC,CASSESGGYEQYF
TRBV6-1,-,TRBJ1-1,-,TGTGCCAGCAGTGACAGGGTCGGTGCTGAAGCTTTCTTT,CASSDRVGAEAFF
TRBV7-3,-,TRBJ1-6,-,TGTGCCAGCAGCCGGGAGACAAATTCACCCCTCCACTTT,CASSRETNSPLHF
TRBV27,-,TRBJ2-2,TRBD2,TGTGCCAGCAGTTTATTTAGGACTAGCGGGGGGCGATCCGGGGAGCTGTTTTTT,CASSLFRTSGGRSGELFF
TRBV10-3,-,TRBJ1-5,TRBD1,TGTGCCATCAGTGGCGGACAGGGAATCAATCAGCCCCAGCATTTT,CAISGGQGINQPQHF
TRBV7-3,-,TRBJ1-2,TRBD1,TGTGCCAGCAGCTTAACCCACGGGACAGCCCGAATAGATGGCTACACCTTC,CASSLTHGTARIDGYTF
TRBV13,-,TRBJ2-1,TRBD1,TGTGCCAGCAGCTTGAGGGGGCGAACACCCTACAATGAGCAGTTCTTC,CASSLRGRTPYNEQFF
TRBV19,-,TRBJ2-2,TRBD2,TGTGCCAGTAACCCGGGACTAGACTTCGGGGAGCTGTTTTTT,CASNPGLDFGELFF
TRBV5-1,once,TRBJ1-4,-,TGCGCCAGCAGCCAAATCGGGGTAGGCTGGGAAAAACTGTTTTTT,CASSQIGVGWEKLFF